Each of the 20 T cell receptor beta chains below was sequenced from the same sample in a study of early T cells in non-severe SARS-CoV-2 infection. Via MiXCR, TCRdb re-called the 5' RACE reads, giving one row per CDR3 protein. The table has tens of thousands of distinct CDR3 sequences, over 9.5% seen once. Sequencing used whole blood, obtained at baseline. The receptors stem from an adult who was a healthcare worker with PCR-confirmed SARS-CoV-2 infection or an uninfected control (not recorded which).

This clonotype was observed a handful of times. V and J are TRBV6-6 and TRBJ1-5; D unresolved. The CDR3 extends over 15 amino acids. The germline CDR1 and CDR2 sequences are MNHNY and SVGAGI (reference sequence). V was clipped by 7 bases and J by 0 bases, with 13 bases between them. In DNA form, the CDR3 reads TGTGCCAGCACTATGACAAATCCTAGCAATCAGCCCCAGCATTTT. This gives the protein CASTMTNPSNQPQHF.

This clonotype was detected a few times. The rearrangement uses TRBV13 and TRBJ1-2; possibly TRBD1 for D (5 bases). V lost 5 bases and J 1 base, leaving 20 bases between the germline ends. Germline assignment: CDR1 PRHDT and CDR2 FYEKMQ (reference sequence). The CDR3 covers 17 residues. CDR3 bases: TGTGCCAGCAGCCCGCCGGCGCGGGGGGAGTTTAACTATGGCTACACCTTC. This gives the protein CASSPPARGEFNYGYTF.

This clonotype has at least ten counts. The chain couples TRBV10-3 to TRBJ1-2, with 8 bases identical to TRBD1. Germline V gives CDR1 ENHRY, CDR2 SYGVKD. Trimming took 7 bases from V and 8 from J; bases not matched to a gene: 9. This CDR3 region has 13 residues. The CDR3: CAIKAGGDEGYTF. CDR3 coding DNA: TGTGCCATCAAAGCAGGGGGCGATGAAGGCTACACCTTC.

This chain uses TRBV5-1 with TRBJ2-5; 9 nucleotides align to TRBD1. Germline CDR1 SGHRS, CDR2 YFSETQ. The CDR3 has 13 amino acids. Losses at the gene ends were 9 bases for V and 3 bases for J; bases not matched to a gene: 6. For the CDR3, the DNA is TGCGCCACCCCGGACAGGGGTAAAGAGACCCAGTACTTC. This codes for CATPDRGKETQYF. Together with reference TRBV5-1 and TRBJ2-5, the CDR3 gives the full variable domain: KAGVTQTPRYLIKTRGQQVTLSCSPISGHRSVSWYQQTPGQGLQFLFEYFSETQRNKGNFPGRFSGRQFSNSRSEMNVSTLELGDSALYLCATPDRGKETQYFGPGTRLLVL.

This chain uses TRBV4-3 with TRBJ2-1; D gene ambiguous. Trimming left V 1 base short and J 0 bases short, with 7 bases between. The CDR3 is 15 residues long. Germline V lookup: CDR1 LGHNA, CDR2 YSLEER. This CDR3 is CASSQAPSSYNEQFF. The CDR3 DNA follows: TGCGCCAGCAGCCAAGCTCCCAGCTCCTACAATGAGCAGTTCTTC.

The rearrangement uses TRBV11-2 and TRBJ2-7, with D unclear. The germline V gene has CDR1 SGHAT and CDR2 FQNNGV. This CDR3 region has 13 residues. V lost 3 bases to trimming and J lost 6 bases, with 12 bases between them. The CDR3 here is CASSFLPRFEQYF. Written as DNA, the CDR3 is TGTGCCAGCAGCTTCCTCCCCCGGTTCGAGCAGTACTTC.

The chain couples TRBV24-1 to TRBJ2-3; possibly TRBD2 for D (5 bases). The CDR3 runs 14 residues. Trimming took off 4 bases at V and 3 bases at J, with 10 bases between the two ends. The germline V gene encodes CDR1 KGHDR and CDR2 SFDVKD. The CDR3 is CATSDPTTTDTQYF. The CDR3 DNA reads TGTGCCACCAGTGACCCGACTACTACAGATACGCAGTATTTT.

This clonotype was detected only a few times. CDR3 nucleotides: TGCGCCAGCAGTGGGACCTTAATGCCTGCGACAGGTGGCACAGATACGCAGTATTTT. Protein sequence: CASSGTLMPATGGTDTQYF. This sequence joins TRBV10-1 and TRBJ2-3; possible D gene TRBD1, 6 bases. The CDR3 length is 19 residues. V lost 4 bases and J lost 1, with 24 bases in between. The germline gives CDR1 WNHNN, CDR2 SYGVQD (reference sequence).

This clonotype appeared a few times. The chain is built from TRBV12-5 and TRBJ1-1; D uncertain. V was pared by 4 bases and J by 8 bases, with 14 bases between. The germline V gene encodes CDR1 LGHNT and CDR2 FRNRAP. There are 13 residues in the CDR3. The CDR3 bases are TGTGCTAGTGGTTATCGGCCGGGCGCCGAAGCTTTCTTT. It encodes CASGYRPGAEAFF.

The V call is TRBV6-6, the J call TRBJ2-4, with D unresolved. The CDR3 extends over 12 amino acids. Trimming cost V 2 bases and J 5 bases, with 4 bases left between them. Germline V gene lookup returns CDR1 MNHNY and CDR2 SVGAGI (reference sequence). In nucleotides, the CDR3 is TGTGCCAGCAGTTACAGGGAAAACATTCAGTACTTC. It codes for CASSYRENIQYF.

V usage is TRBV9 and J usage is TRBJ1-2, with 8 bases fitting TRBD1. In germline, CDR1 is SGDLS, CDR2 YYNGEE. CDR3 length: 15 amino acids. V shed 2 bases and J 4 bases; nucleotides not matched to a gene: 7. CDR3 bases: TGTGCCAGCAGCGTGGGGACAGGTAGTACCTATGGCTACACCTTC. This translates into CASSVGTGSTYGYTF. The full variable domain, with the rest looked up from reference TRBV9 and TRBJ1-2, is DSGVTQTPKHLITATGQRVTLRCSPRSGDLSVYWYQQSLDQGLQFLIQYYNGEERAKGNILERFSAQQFPDLHSELNLSSLELGDSALYFCASSVGTGSTYGYTFGSGTRLTVV.

This clonotype was seen a few times. The chain carries TRBV7-3 and TRBJ1-1; 7 bases align to TRBD1. This CDR3 has 15 amino acids. V was pared by 3 bases and J by 0 bases, with 4 bases of the junction left unmatched. Per germline, CDR1 SGHTA and CDR2 FQGTGA. Here the CDR3 DNA reads TGTGCCAGCAGCTTTGGGACAGTCCTGAACACTGAAGCTTTCTTT. Protein sequence: CASSFGTVLNTEAFF.

This clonotype was detected only a few times. This chain uses TRBV11-3 with TRBJ2-2, with D hard to call. Germline V gene lookup returns CDR1 SGHNT and CDR2 YENEEA. V was shortened by 1 base and J by 0 bases, with 12 bases between the two germline ends. This CDR3 has 17 amino acids. In DNA form, the CDR3 reads TGTGCCAGCAGCTTAGGGGTGATTTGGGCGAACACCGGGGAGCTGTTTTTT. Translated, it gives CASSLGVIWANTGELFF.

This clonotype was counted between two and nine times. This chain uses TRBV6-6 with TRBJ1-3, with 8 nucleotides matching TRBD1. Losses at the gene ends were 5 bases for V and 4 bases for J; bases not matched to a gene: 7. Looked up from germline, CDR1 is MNHNY and CDR2 is SVGAGI (reference sequence). This CDR3 comprises 15 residues. The CDR3 protein is CASSRQGARGNTIYF. CDR3 nucleotides: TGTGCCAGCAGTCGGCAGGGGGCGCGGGGAAACACCATATATTTT.

This clonotype was seen many times. The chain combines TRBV4-1 with TRBJ1-6; 8 nucleotides agree with TRBD1. Per germline, CDR1 MGHRA and CDR2 YSYEKL. J was trimmed by 12 bases and V by 3 bases; bases with no gene match: 10. The CDR3 has 15 amino acids. CDR3 sequence: CASSQDTGTGIPLHF. The CDR3 nucleotides are TGCGCCAGCAGCCAGGACACCGGGACAGGTATACCCCTCCACTTT.

The V and J genes are TRBV5-8 and TRBJ2-7; 7 bases are shared with TRBD1. The CDR3 runs to 15 residues. Germline CDR1 SGHTS, CDR2 YDEGEE. J was trimmed by 5 bases and V by 4 bases; bases with no gene match: 12. DNA of the CDR3: TGTGCCAGCAGCAGACGGACAGGCGCTACGGACGAGCAGTACTTC. This sequence encodes CASSRRTGATDEQYF.

A few counts support this clonotype. The chain recombines TRBV28 with TRBJ1-2, with D hard to call. V lost 6 bases, J lost 2 bases, and 7 bases lay in between. CDR1 is MDHEN, CDR2 SYDVKM, per germline. The CDR3 loop spans 12 amino acids. CDR3 DNA sequence: TGTGCCAGCAGCCCGGGGAACTATGGCTACACCTTC. It is translated as CASSPGNYGYTF.

The chain uses TRBV5-1 and TRBJ1-6; a possible D gene is TRBD1 (6 bases). CDR3 length: 14 residues. CDR1 is SGHRS and CDR2 is YFSETQ in the germline V gene. Trimming took off 4 bases at V and 7 bases at J, with 12 bases between the two ends. CDR3 DNA sequence: TGCGCCAGCAGCATTTGGGACACGAATTCACCCCTCCACTTT. Its translation: CASSIWDTNSPLHF. Full variable domain (outside the CDR3, taken from reference TRBV5-1 and TRBJ1-6): KAGVTQTPRYLIKTRGQQVTLSCSPISGHRSVSWYQQTPGQGLQFLFEYFSETQRNKGNFPGRFSGRQFSNSRSEMNVSTLELGDSALYLCASSIWDTNSPLHFGNGTRLTVT.

This clonotype was observed many times. The rearrangement uses TRBV11-3 and TRBJ2-7; 9 bases match TRBD1. The germline CDR1 and CDR2 sequences are SGHNT and YENEEA. V lost 3 bases, J lost 2 bases, and 2 bases stayed unmatched. The CDR3 sequence is 14 residues long. CDR3 region: CASSFGTGTYEQYF. DNA of the CDR3: TGTGCCAGCAGCTTCGGGACAGGGACCTACGAGCAGTACTTC.

This clonotype showed up many times. The gene calls are TRBV18 and TRBJ2-2; TRBD2 is a possible D gene (5 bases). The CDR3 contains 14 residues. CDR1 KGHSH and CDR2 LQKENI come from the germline V gene. V was trimmed by 10 bases and J by 3 bases, leaving 15 bases between them. The CDR3 is CATARGGDTGELFF. DNA for the CDR3: TGTGCCACCGCCCGCGGAGGTGACACCGGGGAGCTGTTTTTT.